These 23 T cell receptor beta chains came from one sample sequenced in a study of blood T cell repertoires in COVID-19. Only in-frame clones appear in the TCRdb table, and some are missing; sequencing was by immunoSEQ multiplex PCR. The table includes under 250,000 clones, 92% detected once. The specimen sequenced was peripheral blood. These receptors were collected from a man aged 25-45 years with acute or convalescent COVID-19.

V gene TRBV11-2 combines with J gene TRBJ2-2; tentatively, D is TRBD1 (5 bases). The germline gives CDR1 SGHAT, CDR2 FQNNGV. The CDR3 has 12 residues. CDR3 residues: CSSGKNTGELFF. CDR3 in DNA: TGTTCCTCAGGGAAGAACACCGGGGAGCTGTTTTTT. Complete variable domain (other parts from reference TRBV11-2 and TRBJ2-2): EAGVAQSPRYKIIEKRQSVAFWCNPISGHATLYWYQQILGQGPKLLIQFQNNGVVDDSQLPKDRFSAERLKGVDSTLKIQPAKLEDSAVYLCSSGKNTGELFFGEGSRLTVL.

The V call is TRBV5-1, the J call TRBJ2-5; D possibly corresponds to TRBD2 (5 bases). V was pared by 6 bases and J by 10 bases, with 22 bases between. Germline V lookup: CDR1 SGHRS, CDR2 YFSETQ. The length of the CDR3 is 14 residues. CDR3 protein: CASTPTTAGVGQYF. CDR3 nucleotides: TGCGCCAGCACTCCGACTACAGCAGGAGTGGGCCAGTACTTC.

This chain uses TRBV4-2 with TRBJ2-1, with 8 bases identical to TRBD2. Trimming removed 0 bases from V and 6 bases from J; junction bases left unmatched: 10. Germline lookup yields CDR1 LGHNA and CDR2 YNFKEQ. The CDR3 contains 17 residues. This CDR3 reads CASSQDFDGGARNEQFF. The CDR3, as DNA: TGTGCCAGCAGCCAAGATTTCGACGGGGGGGCCCGCAATGAGCAGTTCTTC.

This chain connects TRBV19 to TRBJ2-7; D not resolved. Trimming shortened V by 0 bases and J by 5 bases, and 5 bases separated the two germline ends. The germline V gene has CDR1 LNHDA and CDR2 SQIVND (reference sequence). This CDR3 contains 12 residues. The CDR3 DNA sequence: TGTGCCAGTAGTATAGAGGCCAACGAGCAGTACTTC. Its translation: CASSIEANEQYF.

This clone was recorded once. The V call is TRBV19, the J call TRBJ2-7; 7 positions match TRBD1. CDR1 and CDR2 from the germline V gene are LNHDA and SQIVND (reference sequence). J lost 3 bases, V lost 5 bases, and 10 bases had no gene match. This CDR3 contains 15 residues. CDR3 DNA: TGTGCCAGTAGTTCCCAGCCCGGGACAGACTACGAGCAGTACTTC. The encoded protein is CASSSQPGTDYEQYF.

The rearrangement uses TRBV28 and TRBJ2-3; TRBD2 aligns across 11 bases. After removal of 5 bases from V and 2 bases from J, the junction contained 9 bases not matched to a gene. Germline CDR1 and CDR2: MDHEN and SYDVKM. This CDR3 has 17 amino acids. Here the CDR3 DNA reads TGTGCCAGCAGTCGCCCGGGACTAGCGGCGGACACAGATACGCAGTATTTT. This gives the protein CASSRPGLAADTDTQYF.

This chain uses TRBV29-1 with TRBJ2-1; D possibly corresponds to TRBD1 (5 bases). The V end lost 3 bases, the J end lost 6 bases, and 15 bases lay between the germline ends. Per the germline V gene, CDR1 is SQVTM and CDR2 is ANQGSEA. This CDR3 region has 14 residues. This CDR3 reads CSVDGRAGGNEQFF. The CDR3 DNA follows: TGCAGCGTTGACGGCAGGGCCGGTGGCAATGAGCAGTTCTTC.

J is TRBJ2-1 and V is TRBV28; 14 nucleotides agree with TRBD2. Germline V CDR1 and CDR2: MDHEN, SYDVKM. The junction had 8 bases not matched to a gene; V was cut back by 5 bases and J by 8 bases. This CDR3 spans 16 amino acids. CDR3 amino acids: CASSALGLAGVDEQFF. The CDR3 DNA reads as TGTGCCAGCAGTGCCCTGGGACTAGCGGGGGTGGATGAGCAGTTCTTC.

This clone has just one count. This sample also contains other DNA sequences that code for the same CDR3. The CDR3 nucleotides read TGTGCCAGTAGTATTTCAGGGAACACTGAAGCTTTCTTT. It yields the protein CASSISGNTEAFF. This chain joins TRBV19 and TRBJ1-1; no definite D call. Trimming cost V 3 bases and J 1 base, with 6 bases left between them. This CDR3 comprises 13 residues. Germline V gene sequence: CDR1 LNHDA, CDR2 SQIVND (reference sequence).

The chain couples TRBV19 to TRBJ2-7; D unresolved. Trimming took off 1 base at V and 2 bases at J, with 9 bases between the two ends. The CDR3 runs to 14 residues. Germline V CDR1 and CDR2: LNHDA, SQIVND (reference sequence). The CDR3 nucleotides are TGTGCCAGTAGTATAGCGGGTCAAACCTACGAGCAGTACTTC. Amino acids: CASSIAGQTYEQYF.

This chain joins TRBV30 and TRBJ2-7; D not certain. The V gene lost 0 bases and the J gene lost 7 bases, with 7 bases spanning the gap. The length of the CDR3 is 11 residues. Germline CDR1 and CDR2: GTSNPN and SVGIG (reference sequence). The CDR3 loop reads CAWSVIREQYF. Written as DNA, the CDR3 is TGTGCCTGGAGTGTAATCCGGGAGCAGTACTTC.

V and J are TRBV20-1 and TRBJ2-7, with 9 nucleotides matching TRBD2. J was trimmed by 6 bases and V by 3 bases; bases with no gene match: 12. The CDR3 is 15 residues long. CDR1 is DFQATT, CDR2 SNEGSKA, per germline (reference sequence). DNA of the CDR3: TGCAGTGCTAGTTCCGCGGGAGGGCAGTGGGGCGAGCAGTACTTC. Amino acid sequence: CSASSAGGQWGEQYF.

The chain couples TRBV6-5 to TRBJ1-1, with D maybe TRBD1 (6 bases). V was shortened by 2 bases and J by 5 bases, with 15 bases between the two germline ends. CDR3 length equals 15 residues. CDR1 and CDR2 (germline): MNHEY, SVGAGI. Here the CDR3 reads CASSYGGHGRTEAFF. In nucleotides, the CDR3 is TGTGCCAGCAGTTACGGGGGACACGGCAGGACTGAAGCTTTCTTT.

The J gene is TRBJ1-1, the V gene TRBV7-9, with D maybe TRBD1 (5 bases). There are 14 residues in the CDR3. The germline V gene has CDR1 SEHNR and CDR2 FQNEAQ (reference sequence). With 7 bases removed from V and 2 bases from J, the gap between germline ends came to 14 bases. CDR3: CASNQRGTNTEAFF. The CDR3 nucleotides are TGTGCCAGCAACCAAAGGGGCACCAACACTGAAGCTTTCTTT.

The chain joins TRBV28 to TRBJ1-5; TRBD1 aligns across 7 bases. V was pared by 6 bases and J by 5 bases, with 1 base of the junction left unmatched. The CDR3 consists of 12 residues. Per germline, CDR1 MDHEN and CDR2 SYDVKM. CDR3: CASRQGYQPQHF. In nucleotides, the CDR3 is TGTGCCAGCAGACAGGGGTATCAGCCCCAGCATTTT.

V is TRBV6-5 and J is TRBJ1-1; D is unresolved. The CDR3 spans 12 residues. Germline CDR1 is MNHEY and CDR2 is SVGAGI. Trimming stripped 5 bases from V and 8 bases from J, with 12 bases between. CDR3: CASSNLAGEAFF. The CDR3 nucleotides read TGTGCCAGCAGTAACCTCGCGGGGGAAGCTTTCTTT.

The CDR3 sequence is CASNPPPGQGEAFF. The CDR3, as DNA: TGTGCCAGCAATCCCCCCCCGGGACAGGGTGAAGCTTTCTTT. The rearrangement links TRBV28 to TRBJ1-1; 9 bases are shared with TRBD1. CDR1 MDHEN and CDR2 SYDVKM come from the germline V gene. V lost 7 bases to trimming and J lost 7 bases; unmatched junction nucleotides: 10. The CDR3 covers 14 residues.

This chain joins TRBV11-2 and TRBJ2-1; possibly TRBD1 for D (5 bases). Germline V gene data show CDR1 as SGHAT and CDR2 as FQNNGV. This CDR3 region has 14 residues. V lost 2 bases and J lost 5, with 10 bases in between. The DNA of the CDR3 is TGTGCCAGCAGCTTACAGGGATATGACAATGAGCAGTTCTTC. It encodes CASSLQGYDNEQFF. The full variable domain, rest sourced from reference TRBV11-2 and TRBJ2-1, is EAGVAQSPRYKIIEKRQSVAFWCNPISGHATLYWYQQILGQGPKLLIQFQNNGVVDDSQLPKDRFSAERLKGVDSTLKIQPAKLEDSAVYLCASSLQGYDNEQFFGPGTRLTVL.

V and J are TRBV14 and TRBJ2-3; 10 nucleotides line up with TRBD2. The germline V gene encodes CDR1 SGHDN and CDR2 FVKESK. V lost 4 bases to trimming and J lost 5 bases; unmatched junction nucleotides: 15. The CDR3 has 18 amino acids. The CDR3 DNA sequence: TGTGCCAGCAGCCGTTTTAGGAAGCGGGGGGGCCAGGAAGATACGCAGTATTTT. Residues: CASSRFRKRGGQEDTQYF. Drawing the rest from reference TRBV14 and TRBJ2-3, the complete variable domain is EAGVTQFPSHSVIEKGQTVTLRCDPISGHDNLYWYRRVMGKEIKFLLHFVKESKQDESGMPNNRFLAERTGGTYSTLKVQPAELEDSGVYFCASSRFRKRGGQEDTQYFGPGTRLTVL.

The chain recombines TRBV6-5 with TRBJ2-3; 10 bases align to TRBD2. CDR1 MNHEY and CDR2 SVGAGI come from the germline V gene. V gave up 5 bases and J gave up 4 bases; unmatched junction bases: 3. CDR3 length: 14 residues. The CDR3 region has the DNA TGTGCCAGCAGTCCCGGGACTAGCGCAGATACGCAGTATTTT. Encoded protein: CASSPGTSADTQYF.

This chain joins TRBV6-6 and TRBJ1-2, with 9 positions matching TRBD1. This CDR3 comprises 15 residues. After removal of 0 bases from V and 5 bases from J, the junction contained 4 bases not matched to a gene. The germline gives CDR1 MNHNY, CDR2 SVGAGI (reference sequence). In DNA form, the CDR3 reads TGTGCCAGCAGTTACTCGAGGACAGGGGAATATGGCTACACCTTC. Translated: CASSYSRTGEYGYTF.

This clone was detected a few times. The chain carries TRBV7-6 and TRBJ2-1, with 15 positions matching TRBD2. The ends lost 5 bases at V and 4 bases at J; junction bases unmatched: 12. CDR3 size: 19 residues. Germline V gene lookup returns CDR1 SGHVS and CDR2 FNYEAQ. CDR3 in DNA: TGTGCCAGCAGCCCCAATCGGGGACTAGCGGGAGGATCATACAATGAGCAGTTCTTC. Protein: CASSPNRGLAGGSYNEQFF. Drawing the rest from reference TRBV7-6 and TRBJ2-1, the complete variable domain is GAGVSQSPRYKVTKRGQDVALRCDPISGHVSLYWYRQALGQGPEFLTYFNYEAQQDKSGLPNDRFSAERPEGSISTLTIQRTEQRDSAMYRCASSPNRGLAGGSYNEQFFGPGTRLTVL.

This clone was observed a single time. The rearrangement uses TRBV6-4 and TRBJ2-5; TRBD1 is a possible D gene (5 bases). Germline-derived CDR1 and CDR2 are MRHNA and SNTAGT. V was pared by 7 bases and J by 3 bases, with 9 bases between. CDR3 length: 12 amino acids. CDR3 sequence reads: CASIVREETQYF. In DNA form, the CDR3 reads TGTGCCAGCATCGTCAGGGAAGAGACCCAGTACTTC.